These 24 T cell receptor beta chains came from one sample sequenced in a study of OX40 agonist ivuxolimab in advanced cancers. Assay used: immunoSEQ multiplex PCR; TCRdb lists only in-frame clones, some missing. The profile covers some 73,000 clones, with 80% to 90% appearing a single time and 0.65% to 0.9% taken by the ten largest. The sequences come from CD4+ or CD8+ T cells sorted from blood, collected in a trial of the OX40 agonist ivuxolimab. The source of these receptors is an adult with an advanced solid tumor such as melanoma, head and neck, liver or kidney cancer.

This rearrangement joins TRBV10-3 to TRBJ1-1; D may be TRBD1 (5 bases). CDR1 is ENHRY, CDR2 SYGVKD, per germline. The length of the CDR3 is 11 residues. V was clipped by 7 bases and J by 7 bases, with 10 bases between them. CDR3 in amino acids: CAIKQEGEAFF. CDR3 DNA sequence: TGTGCCATCAAACAGGAGGGTGAAGCTTTCTTT.

The V and J genes are TRBV18 and TRBJ2-7; 9 bases line up with TRBD2. The CDR3 length is 17 residues. The germline CDR1 and CDR2 sequences are KGHSH and LQKENI. V shed 6 bases and J 0 bases; nucleotides not matched to a gene: 12. CDR3 protein: CASSPGLGSGSSYEQYF. CDR3 nucleotide sequence: TGTGCCAGCTCCCCCGGATTGGGTAGCGGGAGCTCCTACGAGCAGTACTTC.

The genes are TRBV14 and TRBJ1-6; TRBD1 matches 8 bases. J was trimmed by 10 bases and V by 4 bases; bases with no gene match: 9. Germline V gene lookup returns CDR1 SGHDN and CDR2 FVKESK. The CDR3 totals 15 residues. CDR3 DNA sequence: TGTGCCAGCAGCCGGGAACAGGGGGGATACTCACCCCTCCACTTT. It encodes CASSREQGGYSPLHF.

The rearrangement joins TRBV19 to TRBJ2-3; D gene ambiguous. There are 11 residues in the CDR3. The V end was cut by 5 bases, the J end by 5 bases, with 5 bases between. Germline V gene data show CDR1 as LNHDA and CDR2 as SQIVND (reference sequence). In DNA, the CDR3 is TGTGCCAGTAGTGAGATAGATACGCAGTATTTT. Translating it yields CASSEIDTQYF.

The chain carries TRBV27 and TRBJ1-5; D possibly corresponds to TRBD1 (6 bases). This CDR3 is built from 16 residues. Germline CDR1 is MNHEY and CDR2 is SMNVEV (reference sequence). Trimming removed 5 bases at V and 4 bases at J, with 18 bases between. The CDR3 is CASSPTGAGWNQPQHF. DNA for the CDR3: TGTGCCAGCAGTCCCACGGGGGCAGGGTGGAATCAGCCCCAGCATTTT.

The CDR3, as DNA: TGTGCCAGCTCCCGGGACTGGGATCAGCCCCAGCATTTT. Protein: CASSRDWDQPQHF. V is TRBV6-5 and J is TRBJ1-5, with D tentatively TRBD1 (5 bases). Trimming pared 8 bases from V and 5 bases from J, leaving 13 bases between. The germline V gene encodes CDR1 MNHEY and CDR2 SVGAGI. The CDR3 extends over 13 amino acids.

The chain employs TRBV5-5 and TRBJ1-5; 7 bases map to TRBD1. The CDR3 has 15 residues. Germline V gives CDR1 SGHKS, CDR2 YYEKEE (reference sequence). Losses at the gene ends were 4 bases for V and 7 bases for J; bases not matched to a gene: 11. The CDR3 loop is CASSLYTGVYQPQHF. The CDR3 nucleotides read TGTGCCAGCAGCCTTTACACAGGGGTGTACCAGCCCCAGCATTTT.

The chain combines TRBV15 with TRBJ2-5; D unresolved. The germline V gene has CDR1 LNHNV and CDR2 YYDKDF (reference sequence). With 0 bases removed from V and 1 base from J, the gap between germline ends came to 9 bases. This CDR3 region has 15 residues. CDR3 nucleotide sequence: TGTGCCACCAGCAGAGATCCTGGCCCCCAAGAGACCCAGTACTTC. Residues: CATSRDPGPQETQYF.

This clone was detected only once. The V gene is TRBV7-8, the J gene TRBJ1-2; D not resolved. CDR1 and CDR2 (germline): SGHVS, FQNEAQ. This CDR3 is built from 13 residues. V gave up 0 bases and J gave up 3 bases, with 5 bases separating them. The CDR3: CASSLALDYGYTF. The CDR3 DNA reads as TGTGCCAGCAGCTTAGCGCTAGACTATGGCTACACCTTC.

The chain is built from TRBV6-1 and TRBJ2-7; 7 bases fit TRBD1. There are 15 residues in the CDR3. Germline V gene lookup returns CDR1 MNHNS and CDR2 SASEGT. V was pared by 6 bases and J by 4 bases, with 12 bases of the junction left unmatched. For the CDR3, the DNA is TGTGCCAGCAGGCCGAGACCGGGACAGCGATACGAGCAGTACTTC. As protein: CASRPRPGQRYEQYF.

V gene TRBV19 combines with J gene TRBJ1-4; 7 bases match TRBD1. Germline assignment: CDR1 LNHDA and CDR2 SQIVND (reference sequence). V shed 5 bases, J shed 0 bases, and the junction held 9 bases outside the gene matches. This CDR3 has 17 amino acids. CDR3 residues: CASSRQGPSATNEKLFF. Written as DNA, the CDR3 is TGTGCCAGTAGTCGACAGGGCCCCTCTGCAACTAATGAAAAACTGTTTTTT.

The V call is TRBV29-1, the J call TRBJ2-1; 14 nucleotides line up with TRBD2. The length of the CDR3 is 17 residues. With 4 bases clipped from V and 2 bases from J, the junction kept 7 bases outside the gene matches. Germline lookup yields CDR1 SQVTM and CDR2 ANQGSEA. CDR3 sequence (DNA): TGCAGCGTTGGACTAGCGGGAGGGCCTCTAACCTACAATGAGCAGTTCTTC. Protein sequence: CSVGLAGGPLTYNEQFF.

This clone was counted only a few times. The chain carries TRBV6-5 and TRBJ1-1, with unresolved D. The CDR3 is 16 amino acids. Between the trimmed V and J ends, which lost 2 bases and 5 bases, there was a span of 18 bases. The germline CDR1 and CDR2 sequences are MNHEY and SVGAGI. The CDR3: CASSYLYTGGSTEAFF. The CDR3 region has the DNA TGTGCCAGCAGTTACCTTTACACTGGAGGGTCTACTGAAGCTTTCTTT.

This clone was seen more than once but under ten times. The genes are TRBV29-1 and TRBJ1-1; 8 nucleotides agree with TRBD1. Germline V gene data show CDR1 as SQVTM and CDR2 as ANQGSEA. Germline trimming cut 4 bases from V and 1 base from J; bases unmatched to any gene: 5. This CDR3 is 14 amino acids long. CDR3 sequence reads: CSVAQGAANTEAFF. CDR3 in DNA: TGCAGCGTTGCGCAGGGGGCTGCGAACACTGAAGCTTTCTTT.

The chain uses TRBV28 and TRBJ1-5, with a tentative D call TRBD1 (6 bases). The CDR3 has 14 amino acids. CDR1 and CDR2 (germline): MDHEN, SYDVKM. Trimming took 6 bases from V and 7 from J, leaving 16 bases between them. The CDR3 loop is CASRQQGSGQPQHF. CDR3 nucleotides: TGTGCCAGCAGACAACAGGGATCGGGACAGCCCCAGCATTTT.

The genes are TRBV5-1 and TRBJ2-4, with D tentatively TRBD1 or TRBD2 (6 bases each). The CDR3 consists of 16 residues. Germline CDR1 and CDR2: SGHRS and YFSETQ. The V gene lost 0 bases and the J gene lost 4 bases, with 14 bases spanning the gap. CDR3 region: CASSLAGAAPKNIQYF. DNA for the CDR3: TGCGCCAGCAGCTTGGCGGGGGCGGCCCCAAAAAACATTCAGTACTTC.

The rearrangement uses TRBV25-1 and TRBJ1-1; D is uncertain. CDR1 and CDR2 from the germline V gene are MGHDK and SYGVNS. This CDR3 contains 13 residues. With 3 bases removed from V and 6 bases from J, the gap between germline ends came to 11 bases. CDR3 amino acids: CASSDFNRPEAFF. The CDR3 DNA sequence: TGTGCCAGCAGTGATTTCAACCGCCCTGAAGCTTTCTTT.

This clone has a handful of counts. The chain joins TRBV6-5 to TRBJ2-1; D may correspond to TRBD1 or TRBD2 (5 bases each). Germline CDR1 reads MNHEY; CDR2 reads SVGAGI. The CDR3 loop spans 16 amino acids. The V and J ends lost 0 bases and 7 bases respectively, with 16 bases between them. CDR3 coding DNA: TGTGCCAGCAGTTACTCGCCGGGGCTACAGTGGAATGAGCAGTTCTTC. Translating gives CASSYSPGLQWNEQFF.

The rearrangement joins TRBV15 to TRBJ2-7; TRBD1 is a possible D gene (6 bases). Between the trimmed V and J ends, which lost 3 bases and 2 bases, there was a span of 17 bases. The germline gives CDR1 LNHNV, CDR2 YYDKDF (reference sequence). This CDR3 has 16 amino acids. The CDR3 reads CATSSRYTGRPYEQYF. The CDR3 region has the DNA TGTGCCACCAGCAGTAGGTACACAGGGCGGCCCTACGAGCAGTACTTC. Complete variable domain (other parts from reference TRBV15 and TRBJ2-7): DAMVIQNPRYQVTQFGKPVTLSCSQTLNHNVMYWYQQKSSQAPKLLFHYYDKDFNNEADTPDNFQSRRPNTSFCFLDIRSPGLGDTAMYLCATSSRYTGRPYEQYFGPGTRLTVT.

The V call is TRBV30, the J call TRBJ2-2; D may be TRBD2 (5 bases). Deletions cut 3 bases from V and 10 bases from J, with 27 bases between. CDR1 is GTSNPN and CDR2 is SVGIG in the germline V gene (reference sequence). The CDR3 length is 17 residues. CDR3 sequence: CAWRGKEVVFAPAELFF. CDR3 in DNA: TGTGCCTGGAGAGGCAAGGAGGTCGTTTTTGCACCGGCGGAGCTGTTTTTT. The variable domain in full, completed from reference TRBV30 and TRBJ2-2, reads SQTIHQWPATLVQPVGSPLSLECTVEGTSNPNLYWYRQAAGRGLQLLFYSVGIGQISSEVPQNLSASRPQDRQFILSSKKLLLSDSGFYLCAWRGKEVVFAPAELFFGEGSRLTVL.

V is TRBV4-1 and J is TRBJ2-1; D is undetermined. Trimming cost V 1 base and J 0 bases, with 10 bases left between them. Germline CDR1 reads MGHRA; CDR2 reads YSYEKL. This CDR3 is 16 amino acids long. CDR3 in amino acids: CASSQARPYSYNEQFF. The DNA for the CDR3 is TGCGCCAGCAGCCAAGCGAGGCCCTACTCCTACAATGAGCAGTTCTTC.

The rearrangement links TRBV9 to TRBJ2-5, with 10 bases fitting TRBD1. Germline assignment: CDR1 SGDLS and CDR2 YYNGEE. The V gene end was trimmed by 1 base and the J gene end by 5 bases; junction bases not matched to a gene: 11. The CDR3 contains 17 residues. The CDR3 DNA reads as TGTGCCAGCAGCGTACGCGGACAGGGGGGTGGTGGCGAGACCCAGTACTTC. Encoded protein: CASSVRGQGGGGETQYF.

The chain's CDR3 is CASSFGRTYEQYF. Written as DNA, the CDR3 is TGTGCCAGCAGCTTCGGGCGGACCTACGAGCAGTACTTC. The chain is built from TRBV5-4 and TRBJ2-7; no clear D gene. Trimming left V 2 bases short and J 2 bases short, with 8 bases between. This CDR3 comprises 13 residues. Germline loops: CDR1 SGHNT, CDR2 YYREEE (reference sequence).

The chain carries TRBV18 and TRBJ1-5; 9 bases line up with TRBD1. The CDR3 is 16 amino acids. V gave up 1 base and J gave up 0 bases; unmatched junction bases: 1. Germline V gives CDR1 KGHSH, CDR2 LQKENI. CDR3 coding DNA: TGTGCCAGCTCACCACGGGGACAGGGTAGCAATCAGCCCCAGCATTTT. Residues: CASSPRGQGSNQPQHF.